These T cell receptor beta chains were read from a single sample in a study of cytomegalovirus exposure and HLA in healthy donors. Generated by immunoSEQ multiplex PCR, the TCRdb table keeps only in-frame clones and is missing some. The profile covers under 200,000 clones, with 81% appearing a single time and 3.4% taken by the ten largest. Sequences were obtained from PBMCs. The source is a man in his forties or fifties in good health and CMV-seropositive. Both conserved end residues are part of each CDR3. Each record gives: D gene, V gene, clone size, CDR3 length, J gene, CDR3 protein, CDR3 DNA. A D gene is named only where the DNA matches it firmly. Clone size is stated in some rows and not others, as once, few, many or a class when expanded.

TRBD1	TRBV19	-	15	TRBJ1-5	CASSIPGQGFQPQHF	TGTGCCAGTAGTATACCGGGACAGGGGTTTCAGCCCCAGCATTTT
-	TRBV11-1	few	15	TRBJ2-2	CASNPGTLNTGELFF	TGTGCCAGCAACCCCGGGACACTAAACACCGGGGAGCTGTTTTTT
TRBD1	TRBV25-1	few	15	TRBJ1-1	CASSPTGGKGTEAFF	TGTGCCAGCAGTCCCACAGGGGGCAAGGGCACTGAAGCTTTCTTT
TRBD1	TRBV5-1	-	13	TRBJ1-2	CASSLVTGGGYTF	TGCGCCAGCAGCTTGGTAACAGGGGGTGGCTACACCTTC
-	TRBV2	-	16	TRBJ1-2	CASLIGAGASLYGYTF	TGTGCCAGCCTCATAGGGGCGGGAGCATCCCTCTATGGCTACACCTTC
TRBD2	TRBV27	-	16	TRBJ2-2	CASSLGSGARAGELFF	TGTGCCAGCAGTTTGGGGAGCGGGGCAAGGGCCGGGGAGCTGTTTTTT
TRBD1	TRBV6-1	-	17	TRBJ1-4	CASSQGQGGEIGEKLFF	TGTGCCAGCAGTCAAGGACAGGGGGGCGAGATCGGGGAAAAACTGTTTTTT
-	TRBV6-6	-	12	TRBJ1-5	CASSSGNQPQHF	TGTGCCAGCAGTTCGGGCAATCAGCCCCAGCATTTT
-	TRBV28	-	18	TRBJ2-6	CASSFEGEDNSGANVLTF	TGTGCCAGCAGTTTTGAAGGGGAAGATAACTCTGGGGCCAACGTCCTGACTTTC
-	TRBV14	-	12	TRBJ2-2	CASSQTFGELFF	TGTGCCAGCAGCCAAACTTTCGGGGAGCTGTTTTTT
TRBD1	TRBV27	few	15	TRBJ1-2	CASSDGQDLVYGYTF	TGTGCCAGCAGTGACGGACAGGACCTGGTCTATGGCTACACCTTC
TRBD2	TRBV7-8	-	16	TRBJ2-3	CASSLAWRGNTDTQYF	TGTGCCAGCAGCTTAGCATGGCGGGGGAACACAGATACGCAGTATTTT
-	TRBV11-2	few	13	TRBJ1-1	CASGRQLNTEAFF	TGTGCCAGCGGAAGACAGCTGAACACTGAAGCTTTCTTT
TRBD1	TRBV6-1	-	14	TRBJ1-2	CASTTTGQLYGYTF	TGTGCCAGCACCACTACGGGACAGCTCTATGGCTACACCTTC
TRBD1	TRBV5-1	-	18	TRBJ1-1	CASSSQLPRGRPDTEAFF	TGCGCCAGCAGCTCGCAGTTGCCCAGGGGGCGCCCGGACACTGAAGCTTTCTTT
-	TRBV5-5	-	15	TRBJ1-2	CASSLRFGANYGYTF	TGTGCCAGCAGCTTGAGGTTTGGAGCTAACTATGGCTACACCTTC
-	TRBV7-3	-	16	TRBJ1-5	CASSQSGKGGGQPQHF	TGTGCCAGCAGCCAGTCAGGGAAGGGAGGGGGTCAGCCCCAGCATTTT
TRBD2	TRBV6-1	few	13	TRBJ2-1	CATSSGRAGEQFF	TGTGCCACTTCTAGCGGGAGGGCCGGTGAGCAGTTCTTC
-	TRBV4-1	-	14	TRBJ1-4	CASSQGTGRVGLFF	TGCGCCAGCAGCCAAGGGACGGGCAGGGTAGGTCTGTTTTTT
-	TRBV28	-	16	TRBJ1-5	CASSLWGRGGNQPQHF	TGTGCCAGCAGTTTATGGGGCAGGGGTGGCAATCAGCCCCAGCATTTT
TRBD2	TRBV5-1	-	14	TRBJ2-3	CASSLTSVTDTQYF	TGCGCCAGCAGCTTGACTAGCGTAACAGATACGCAGTATTTT
-	TRBV6-5	-	13	TRBJ2-7	CASSKQGSYEQYF	TGTGCCAGCAGTAAACAGGGATCCTACGAGCAGTACTTC
TRBD1	TRBV6-1	few	12	TRBJ2-7	CASSRDRDEQYF	TGTGCCAGCAGTAGGGACAGGGACGAGCAGTACTTC
TRBD2	TRBV5-1	few	16	TRBJ2-3	CASSLYTGGVTDTQYF	TGCGCCAGCAGCTTGTATACCGGGGGGGTCACAGATACGCAGTATTTT
-	TRBV7-2	-	14	TRBJ2-7	CASSSQTGTYEQYF	TGTGCCAGCAGCTCCCAGACAGGAACCTACGAGCAGTACTTC
-	TRBV7-3	-	15	TRBJ2-7	CASSLTSGGSYEQYF	TGTGCCAGCAGCTTAACGAGTGGAGGGTCCTACGAGCAGTACTTC
TRBD1	TRBV5-1	few	14	TRBJ2-7	CASSGTGGGYEQYF	TGCGCCAGCAGCGGGACAGGGGGCGGGTACGAGCAGTACTTC
TRBD1	TRBV19	-	17	TRBJ1-5	CASSRGTGGRIGQPQHF	TGTGCCAGCAGCCGGGGGACAGGGGGACGGATAGGACAGCCCCAGCATTTT
-	TRBV18	-	15	TRBJ1-5	CASSPGRSSNQPQHF	TGTGCCAGCTCACCAGGCCGGAGTAGCAATCAGCCCCAGCATTTT
-	TRBV7-7	-	16	TRBJ2-1	CASSTGSSAIYNEQFF	TGTGCCAGCAGCACCGGGTCGAGCGCCATCTACAATGAGCAGTTCTTC
-	TRBV29-1	-	15	TRBJ1-5	CSVAEQADSNQPQHF	TGCAGCGTTGCGGAACAGGCTGATAGCAATCAGCCCCAGCATTTT
-	TRBV6-5	-	14	TRBJ2-2	CASSYRGGTGELFF	TGTGCCAGCAGTTACCGGGGAGGCACCGGGGAGCTGTTTTTT
-	TRBV28	-	15	TRBJ1-3	CASSFGPMVGNTIYF	TGTGCCAGCAGTTTTGGCCCGATGGTGGGAAACACCATATATTTT
TRBD2	TRBV7-2	once	17	TRBJ2-7	CASSLRRGTSGMYEQYF	TGTGCCAGCAGCTTAAGACGGGGGACTAGCGGGATGTACGAGCAGTACTTC
-	TRBV4-2	-	14	TRBJ2-1	CASSHPGAGDEQFF	TGTGCCAGCAGCCACCCGGGGGCGGGGGATGAGCAGTTCTTC